This T cell receptor beta chain was recovered during a study of CD8 T cells in Susac syndrome. Roughly 0.45 to 1 ug RNA was reverse transcribed with random hexamers. Amplification of TCR beta CDR3 by immunoSEQ multiplex PCR spanned 54 Vbeta and 13 Jbeta. TCRdb itself ran the immunoSEQ multiplex PCR reads through MiXCR, one entry per CDR3 protein. In the table there are about 300,000 distinct CDR3 sequences, 92% of which are singletons. Germline V gene lookup returns CDR1 MNHEY and CDR2 SMNVEV (reference sequence). V lost 6 bases to trimming and J lost 9 bases, with 23 bases between them. This CDR3 comprises 15 residues. Purification of the CD8+ and CD4+ T cells relied on negative isolation, and TEMRA cells underwent FACS enrichment.

This receptor was taken from a human donor with multiple sclerosis. The genes are TRBV27 and TRBJ2-5, with D possibly TRBD2 on 5 matching bases. The sequenced sample was CD4+ T cells from PBMCs. CDR3 loop: CASSPRQGRYSAQYF. CDR3 bases: TGTGCCAGCAGCCCTCGACAAGGGAGATATTCGGCCCAGTACTTC.